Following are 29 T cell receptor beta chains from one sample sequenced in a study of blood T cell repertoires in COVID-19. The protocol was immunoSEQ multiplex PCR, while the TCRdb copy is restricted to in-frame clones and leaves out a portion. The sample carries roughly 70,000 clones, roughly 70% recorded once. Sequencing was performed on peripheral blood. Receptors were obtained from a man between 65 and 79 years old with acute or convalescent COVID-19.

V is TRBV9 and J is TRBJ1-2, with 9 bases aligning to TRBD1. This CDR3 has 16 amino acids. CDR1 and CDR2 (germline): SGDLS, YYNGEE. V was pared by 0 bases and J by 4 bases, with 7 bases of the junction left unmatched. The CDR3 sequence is CASSVGQGDLSYGYTF. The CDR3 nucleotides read TGTGCCAGCAGCGTAGGACAGGGGGATCTCAGCTATGGCTACACCTTC.

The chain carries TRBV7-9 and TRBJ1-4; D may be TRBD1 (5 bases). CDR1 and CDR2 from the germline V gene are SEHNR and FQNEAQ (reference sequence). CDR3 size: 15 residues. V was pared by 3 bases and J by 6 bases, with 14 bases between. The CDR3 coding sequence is TGTGCCAGCAGCTTGTGGCAGGGCTTTGATGAAAAACTGTTTTTT. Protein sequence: CASSLWQGFDEKLFF.

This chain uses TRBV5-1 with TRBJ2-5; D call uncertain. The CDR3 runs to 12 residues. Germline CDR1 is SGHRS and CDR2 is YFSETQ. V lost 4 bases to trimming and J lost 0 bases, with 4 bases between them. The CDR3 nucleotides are TGCGCCAGCAGCGCGTACCAAGAGACCCAGTACTTC. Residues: CASSAYQETQYF.

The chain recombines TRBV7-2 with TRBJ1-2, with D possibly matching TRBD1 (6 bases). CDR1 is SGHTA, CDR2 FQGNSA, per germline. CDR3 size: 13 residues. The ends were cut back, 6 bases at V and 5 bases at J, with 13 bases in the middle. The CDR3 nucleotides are TGTGCCAGCAGAATAGACAGGTCTTATGGCTACACCTTC. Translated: CASRIDRSYGYTF.

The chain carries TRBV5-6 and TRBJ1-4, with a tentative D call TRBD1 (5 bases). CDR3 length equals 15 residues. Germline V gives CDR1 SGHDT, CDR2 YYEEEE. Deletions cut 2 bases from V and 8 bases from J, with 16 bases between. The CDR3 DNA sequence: TGTGCCAGCAGCTTTAGGGGTTGGGCAGGCGAAAAACTGTTTTTT. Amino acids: CASSFRGWAGEKLFF. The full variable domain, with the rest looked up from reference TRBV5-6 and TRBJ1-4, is DAGVTQSPTHLIKTRGQQVTLRCSPKSGHDTVSWYQQALGQGPQFIFQYYEEEERQRGNFPDRFSGHQFPNYSSELNVNALLLGDSALYLCASSFRGWAGEKLFFGSGTQLSVL.

CDR3 coding DNA: TGTGCCAGCAGCCCCGGGACTACCCCCTACGAGCAGTACTTC. Translation: CASSPGTTPYEQYF. The V and J genes are TRBV28 and TRBJ2-7; 7 nucleotides align to TRBD2. Germline trimming cut 6 bases from V and 2 bases from J; bases unmatched to any gene: 7. This CDR3 is 14 amino acids long. In germline, CDR1 is MDHEN, CDR2 SYDVKM.

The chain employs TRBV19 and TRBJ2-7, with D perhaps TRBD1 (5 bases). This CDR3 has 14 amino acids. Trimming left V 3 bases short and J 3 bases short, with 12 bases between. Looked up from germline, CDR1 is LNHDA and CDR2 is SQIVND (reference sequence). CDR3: CASSITDSLYEQYF. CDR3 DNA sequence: TGTGCCAGTAGTATTACTGACAGCCTCTACGAGCAGTACTTC.

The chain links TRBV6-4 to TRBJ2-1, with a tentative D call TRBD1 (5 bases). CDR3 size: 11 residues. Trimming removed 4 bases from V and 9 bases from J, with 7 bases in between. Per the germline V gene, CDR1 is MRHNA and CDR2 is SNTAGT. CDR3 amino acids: CASSAGSEQFF. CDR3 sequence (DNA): TGTGCCAGCAGTGCAGGGTCTGAGCAGTTCTTC.

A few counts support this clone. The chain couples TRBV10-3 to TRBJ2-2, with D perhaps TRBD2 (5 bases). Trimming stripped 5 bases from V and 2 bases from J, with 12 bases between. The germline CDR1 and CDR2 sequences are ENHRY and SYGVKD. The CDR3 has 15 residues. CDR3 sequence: CAISPGSGNTGELFF. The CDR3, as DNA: TGTGCCATCAGTCCGGGAAGCGGAAACACCGGGGAGCTGTTTTTT.

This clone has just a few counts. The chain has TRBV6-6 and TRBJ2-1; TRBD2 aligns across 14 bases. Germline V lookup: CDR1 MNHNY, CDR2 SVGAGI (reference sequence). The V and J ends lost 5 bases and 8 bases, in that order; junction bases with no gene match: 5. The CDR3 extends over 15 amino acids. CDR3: CASSRLAGGMDEQFF. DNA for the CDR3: TGTGCCAGCAGTCGACTAGCGGGAGGGATGGATGAGCAGTTCTTC.

The CDR3 nucleotides are TGCAGCGTTGGTGGGACTATGAGGAACAATGAGCAGTTCTTC. Translating it yields CSVGGTMRNNEQFF. The chain has TRBV29-1 and TRBJ2-1; 7 bases line up with TRBD2. The CDR3 extends over 14 amino acids. Losses at the gene ends were 4 bases for V and 5 bases for J; bases not matched to a gene: 8. Germline V gene sequence: CDR1 SQVTM, CDR2 ANQGSEA.

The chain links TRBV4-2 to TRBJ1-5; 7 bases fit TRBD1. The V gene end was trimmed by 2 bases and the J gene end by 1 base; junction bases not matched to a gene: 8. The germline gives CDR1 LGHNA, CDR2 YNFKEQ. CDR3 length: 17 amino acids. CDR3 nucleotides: TGTGCCAGCAGCCAACCGACAGGGATGGGAAGCAATCAGCCCCAGCATTTT. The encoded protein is CASSQPTGMGSNQPQHF.

Written as DNA, the CDR3 is TGTGCCAGCAGGGCCGATGGGCCTTACGAGCAGTACTTC. Amino acid sequence: CASRADGPYEQYF. This chain joins TRBV12-3 or TRBV12-4 and TRBJ2-7; D is unclear. V shed 6 bases and J shed 4 bases, with 13 bases lying between them. The CDR3 consists of 13 residues.

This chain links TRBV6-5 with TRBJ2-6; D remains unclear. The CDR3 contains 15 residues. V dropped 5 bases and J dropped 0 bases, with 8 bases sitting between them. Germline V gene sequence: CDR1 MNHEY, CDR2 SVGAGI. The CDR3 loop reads CASSPRYSGANVLTF. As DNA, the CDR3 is TGTGCCAGCAGTCCCCGGTACTCTGGGGCCAACGTCCTGACTTTC.

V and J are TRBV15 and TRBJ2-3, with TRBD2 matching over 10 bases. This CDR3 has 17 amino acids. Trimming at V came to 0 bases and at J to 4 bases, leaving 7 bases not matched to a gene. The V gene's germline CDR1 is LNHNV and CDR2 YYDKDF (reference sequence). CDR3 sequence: CATSRDLAGVGPDTQYF. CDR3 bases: TGTGCCACCAGCAGAGATCTAGCGGGAGTGGGTCCAGATACGCAGTATTTT.

CDR3 nucleotide sequence: TGTGCCAGCAGCTTAGGAGGGACTAGTAGCCCCGGGGAGCTGTTTTTT. It codes for CASSLGGTSSPGELFF. The genes are TRBV11-2 and TRBJ2-2; 8 bases are shared with TRBD2. This CDR3 spans 16 amino acids. Trimming at V came to 1 base and at J to 6 bases, leaving 7 bases not matched to a gene. CDR1 SGHAT and CDR2 FQNNGV come from the germline V gene.

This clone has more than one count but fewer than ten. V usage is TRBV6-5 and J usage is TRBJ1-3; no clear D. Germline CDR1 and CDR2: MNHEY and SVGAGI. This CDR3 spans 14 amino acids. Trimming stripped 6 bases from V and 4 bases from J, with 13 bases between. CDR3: CASRGDGLGNTIYF. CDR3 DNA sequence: TGTGCCAGCAGGGGAGACGGTCTCGGAAACACCATATATTTT.

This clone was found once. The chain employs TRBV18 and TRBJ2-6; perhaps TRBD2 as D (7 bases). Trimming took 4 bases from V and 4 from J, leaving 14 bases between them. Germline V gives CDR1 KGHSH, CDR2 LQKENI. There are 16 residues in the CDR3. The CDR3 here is CASSRWGGVGANVLTF. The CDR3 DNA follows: TGTGCCAGCTCACGCTGGGGGGGCGTAGGGGCCAACGTCCTGACTTTC.

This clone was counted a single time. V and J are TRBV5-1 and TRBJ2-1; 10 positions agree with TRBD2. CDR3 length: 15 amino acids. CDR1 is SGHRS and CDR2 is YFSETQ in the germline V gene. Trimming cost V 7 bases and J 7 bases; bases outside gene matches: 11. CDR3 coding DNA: TGCGCCAGCTCGCGGGACGAGCGGGAGGGGAATGAGCAGTTCTTC. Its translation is CASSRDEREGNEQFF.

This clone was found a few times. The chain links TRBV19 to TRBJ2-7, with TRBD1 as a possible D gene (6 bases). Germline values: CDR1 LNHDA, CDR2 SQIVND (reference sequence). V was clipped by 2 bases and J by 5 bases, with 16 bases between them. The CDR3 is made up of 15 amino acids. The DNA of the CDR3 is TGTGCCAGTAGTATAAGACCGGACAGTTTCGACGAGCAGTACTTC. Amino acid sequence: CASSIRPDSFDEQYF.

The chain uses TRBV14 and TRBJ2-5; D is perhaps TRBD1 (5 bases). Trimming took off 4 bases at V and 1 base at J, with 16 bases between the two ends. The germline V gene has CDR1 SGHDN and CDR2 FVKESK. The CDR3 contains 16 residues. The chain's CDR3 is CASSLLRQGIQETQYF. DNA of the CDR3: TGTGCCAGCAGCCTTCTTCGGCAGGGCATCCAAGAGACCCAGTACTTC.

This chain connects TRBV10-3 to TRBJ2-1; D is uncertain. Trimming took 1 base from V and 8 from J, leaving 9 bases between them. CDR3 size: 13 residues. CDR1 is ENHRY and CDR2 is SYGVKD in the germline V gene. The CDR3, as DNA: TGTGCCATCAGTGAGTTGATGGGCGATGAGCAGTTCTTC. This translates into CAISELMGDEQFF.

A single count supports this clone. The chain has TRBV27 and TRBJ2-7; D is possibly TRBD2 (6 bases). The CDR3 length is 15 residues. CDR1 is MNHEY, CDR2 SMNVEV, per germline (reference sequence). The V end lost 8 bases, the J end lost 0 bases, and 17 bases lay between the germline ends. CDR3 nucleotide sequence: TGTGCCAGCGCTAGGCTAGCGTCTAGCTCCTACGAGCAGTACTTC. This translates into CASARLASSSYEQYF.

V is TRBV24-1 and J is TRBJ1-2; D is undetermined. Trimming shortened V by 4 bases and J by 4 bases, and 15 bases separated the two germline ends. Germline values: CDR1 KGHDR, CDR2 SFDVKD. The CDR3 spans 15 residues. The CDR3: CATSDSPAGSYGYTF. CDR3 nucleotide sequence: TGTGCCACCAGTGACTCCCCGGCAGGCTCCTATGGCTACACCTTC.

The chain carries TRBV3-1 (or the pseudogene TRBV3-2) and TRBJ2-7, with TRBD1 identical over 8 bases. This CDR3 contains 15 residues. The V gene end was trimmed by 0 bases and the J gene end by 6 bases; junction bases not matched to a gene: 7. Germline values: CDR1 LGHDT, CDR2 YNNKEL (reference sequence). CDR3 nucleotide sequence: TGTGCCAGCAGCCAAGATCAGGGACAGGCCTCCGAGCAGTACTTC. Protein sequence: CASSQDQGQASEQYF.

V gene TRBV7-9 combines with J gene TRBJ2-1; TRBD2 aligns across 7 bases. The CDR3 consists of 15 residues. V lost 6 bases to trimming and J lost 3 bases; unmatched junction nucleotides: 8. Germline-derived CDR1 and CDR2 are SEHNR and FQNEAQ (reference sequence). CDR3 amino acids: CASRSSGADYNEQFF. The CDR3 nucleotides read TGTGCCAGCAGGTCTAGCGGAGCAGACTACAATGAGCAGTTCTTC.

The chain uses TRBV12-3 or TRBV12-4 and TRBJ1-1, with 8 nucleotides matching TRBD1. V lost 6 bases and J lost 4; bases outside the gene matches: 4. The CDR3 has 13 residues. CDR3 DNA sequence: TGTGCCAGCAGCGGACAGGGCGGCACTGAAGCTTTCTTT. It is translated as CASSGQGGTEAFF.

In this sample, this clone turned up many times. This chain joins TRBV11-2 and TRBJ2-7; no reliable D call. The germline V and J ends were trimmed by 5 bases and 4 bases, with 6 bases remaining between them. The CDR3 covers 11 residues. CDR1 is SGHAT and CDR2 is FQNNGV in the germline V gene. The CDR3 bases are TGTGCCAGCAGCCCTAGGTACGAGCAGTACTTC. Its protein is CASSPRYEQYF.

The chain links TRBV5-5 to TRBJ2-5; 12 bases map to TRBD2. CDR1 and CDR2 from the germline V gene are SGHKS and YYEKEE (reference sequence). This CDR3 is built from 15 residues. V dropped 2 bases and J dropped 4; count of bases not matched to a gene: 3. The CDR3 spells CASSFVLAGGETQYF. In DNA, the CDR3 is TGTGCCAGCAGCTTTGTACTAGCGGGAGGAGAGACCCAGTACTTC.